This record concerns one T cell receptor beta chain sequence. The data derive from a study of CD8+ T cells in alopecia areata. From germline, CDR1 is SNHLY and CDR2 FYNNEI. Trimming took off 4 bases at V and 7 bases at J, with 14 bases between the two ends. The CDR3 runs to 14 residues. It was cDNA, reverse transcribed from extracted RNA, that served as the sequencing template. Profiled with immunoSEQ multiplex PCR; TCRdb holds only in-frame clones, not every one. In the table there are over 150,000 clones, roughly three fifths of which are singletons. The source material was CD8+ T cells sorted from blood. The J gene is TRBJ2-1, the V gene TRBV2; no clear D. This sequence was found in a human donor in good health. CDR3 DNA sequence: TGTGCCAGCAGTGGGGTGGAGTCGTATAATGAGCAGTTCTTC. It codes for CASSGVESYNEQFF.